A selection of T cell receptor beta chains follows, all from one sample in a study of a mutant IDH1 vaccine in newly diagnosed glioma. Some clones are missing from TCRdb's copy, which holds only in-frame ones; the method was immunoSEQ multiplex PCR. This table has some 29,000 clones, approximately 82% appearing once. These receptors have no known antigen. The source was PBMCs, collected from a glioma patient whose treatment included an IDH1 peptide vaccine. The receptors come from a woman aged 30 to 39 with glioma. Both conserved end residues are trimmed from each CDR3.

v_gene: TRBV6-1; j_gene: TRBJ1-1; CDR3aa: ASSEERVTEAF
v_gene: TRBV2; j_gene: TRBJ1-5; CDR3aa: ASPRGDRSNQPQH
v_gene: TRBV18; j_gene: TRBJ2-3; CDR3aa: ASSPQYLDTDTQY
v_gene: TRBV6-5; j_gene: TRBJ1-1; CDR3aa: ASRLRQGANTEAF
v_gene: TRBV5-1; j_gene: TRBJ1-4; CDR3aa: ASSLSFSEFEKLF
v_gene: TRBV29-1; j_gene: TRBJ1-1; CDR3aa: SAGNGATEAF
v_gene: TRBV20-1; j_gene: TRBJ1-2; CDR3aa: SAETGVGYT
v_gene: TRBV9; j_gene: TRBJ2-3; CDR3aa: ASSLGGSVADTQY
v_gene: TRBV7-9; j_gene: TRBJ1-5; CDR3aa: ASSQDNQPQH
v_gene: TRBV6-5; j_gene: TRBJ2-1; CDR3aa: ASNPQGAGNNEQF